Listed below are T cell receptor beta chains from one sample, sequenced in a study of vaccination and CD4 T cells after COVID-19. TCRdb redid the calling of the PCR reads with MiXCR, one entry per CDR3 protein. The sample has some 11,000 distinct CDR3 sequences, approximately 43% seen once. These TCRs' antigens remain unknown. What was sequenced was CD4+ T cells from blood, cultured in vitro. All receptors come from a human donor who had recovered from COVID-19. CDR3s include the opening cysteine and the closing phenylalanine or tryptophan. Each record gives: D gene, V gene, J gene, clone size, CDR3 protein, CDR3 DNA. The D gene is left open where the match is weak. Rows may omit the clone size; those that give it use once, few, many or a size class.

NA	TRBV30	TRBJ2-3	few	CAWGQGWGGTDTQYF	TGTGCCTGGGGCCAGGGTTGGGGAGGCACAGATACGCAGTATTTT
NA	TRBV7-9	TRBJ1-4	NA	CASSRKTTVWDEKLFF	TGTGCCAGCAGCCGAAAGACGACAGTATGGGATGAAAAACTGTTTTTT
NA	TRBV7-9	TRBJ2-1	NA	CASRPFRVAAQGYNEQFF	TGTGCCAGCAGGCCGTTTCGGGTCGCAGCGCAGGGGTACAATGAGCAGTTCTTC
TRBD2	TRBV19	TRBJ2-1	NA	CASRRAGLAGRNEQFF	TGTGCCAGCCGCAGAGCGGGACTAGCGGGCCGAAATGAGCAGTTCTTC
NA	TRBV2	TRBJ2-3	NA	CASSEAPGGDTQYF	TGTGCCAGCAGTGAAGCTCCCGGCGGGGATACGCAGTATTTT
TRBD1	TRBV2	TRBJ2-7	few	CASSEGTGKGEQYF	TGTGCCAGCAGTGAAGGGACAGGGAAAGGCGAGCAGTACTTC
TRBD2	TRBV7-2	TRBJ2-1	NA	CASHHPGLAGEQFF	TGTGCCAGCCACCATCCGGGACTAGCGGGAGAGCAGTTCTTC
NA	TRBV2	TRBJ2-7	few	CASSIAGGTGEQYF	TGTGCCAGCAGTATCGCTGGGGGCACTGGCGAGCAGTACTTC
NA	TRBV9	TRBJ1-6	few	CASSATPGSPLHF	TGTGCCAGCAGCGCGACCCCGGGATCACCCCTCCACTTT
TRBD2	TRBV20-1	TRBJ2-2	NA	CSAVLAGGTGELFF	TGCAGTGCAGTTTTAGCGGGGGGCACCGGGGAGCTGTTTTTT
NA	TRBV30	TRBJ2-2	NA	CAWSRMRGTGELFF	TGTGCCTGGAGCAGAATGAGGGGGACCGGGGAGCTGTTTTTT
NA	TRBV6-2/TRBV6-3	TRBJ2-3	few	CASSYRPDTQYF	TGTGCCAGCAGTTACAGGCCAGATACGCAGTATTTT
TRBD1	TRBV20-1	TRBJ1-2	NA	CSARPPSTGDYGYTF	TGCAGTGCTAGACCCCCATCTACAGGGGACTATGGCTACACCTTC
NA	TRBV19	TRBJ1-5	NA	CASSGGLSNQPQHF	TGTGCCAGTAGCGGCGGTCTTAGCAATCAGCCCCAGCATTTT
TRBD2	TRBV7-2	TRBJ2-1	NA	CASSSRTSGRNEQFF	TGTGCCAGCAGCTCAAGGACTAGCGGGAGAAATGAGCAGTTCTTC